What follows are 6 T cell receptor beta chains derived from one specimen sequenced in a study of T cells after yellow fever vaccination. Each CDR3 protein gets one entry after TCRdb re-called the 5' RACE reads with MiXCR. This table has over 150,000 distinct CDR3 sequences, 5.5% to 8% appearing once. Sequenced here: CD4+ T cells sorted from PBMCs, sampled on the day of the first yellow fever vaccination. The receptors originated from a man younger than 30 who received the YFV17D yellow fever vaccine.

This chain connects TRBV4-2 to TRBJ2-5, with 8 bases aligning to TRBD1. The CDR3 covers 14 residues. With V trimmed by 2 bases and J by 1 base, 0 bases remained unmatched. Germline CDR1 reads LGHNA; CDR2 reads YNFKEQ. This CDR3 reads CASSQTGGQETQYF. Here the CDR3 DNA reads TGTGCCAGCAGCCAAACAGGGGGCCAAGAGACCCAGTACTTC.

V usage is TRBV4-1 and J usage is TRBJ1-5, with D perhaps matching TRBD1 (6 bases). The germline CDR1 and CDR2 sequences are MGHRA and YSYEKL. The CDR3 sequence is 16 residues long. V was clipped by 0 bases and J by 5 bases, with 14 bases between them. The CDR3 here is CASSQENRAMDQPQHF. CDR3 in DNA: TGCGCCAGCAGCCAAGAAAACAGGGCAATGGATCAGCCCCAGCATTTT.

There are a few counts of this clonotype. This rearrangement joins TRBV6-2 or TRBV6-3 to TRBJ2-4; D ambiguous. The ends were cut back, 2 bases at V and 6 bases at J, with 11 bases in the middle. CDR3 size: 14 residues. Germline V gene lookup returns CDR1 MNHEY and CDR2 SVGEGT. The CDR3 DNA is TGTGCCAGCAGTTACGGCACCCTCGGAAACATTCAGTACTTC. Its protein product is CASSYGTLGNIQYF.

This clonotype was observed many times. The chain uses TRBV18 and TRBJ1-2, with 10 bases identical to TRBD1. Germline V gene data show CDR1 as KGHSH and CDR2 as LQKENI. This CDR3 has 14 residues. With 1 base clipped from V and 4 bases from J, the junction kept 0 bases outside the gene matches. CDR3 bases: TGTGCCAGCTCACCACGGACAGGGGGCTATGGCTACACCTTC. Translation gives CASSPRTGGYGYTF. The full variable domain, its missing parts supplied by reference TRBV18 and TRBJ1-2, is NAGVMQNPRHLVRRRGQEARLRCSPMKGHSHVYWYRQLPEEGLKFMVYLQKENIIDESGMPKERFSAEFPKEGPSILRIQQVVRGDSAAYFCASSPRTGGYGYTFGSGTRLTVV.

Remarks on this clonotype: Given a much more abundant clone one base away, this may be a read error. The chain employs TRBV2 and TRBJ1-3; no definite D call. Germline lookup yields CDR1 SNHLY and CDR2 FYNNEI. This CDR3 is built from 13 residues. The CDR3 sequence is CASSERSGDTIYF. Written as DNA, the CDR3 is TGTGCCAGCAGTGAACGGTCTGGAGACACCATATATTTT.

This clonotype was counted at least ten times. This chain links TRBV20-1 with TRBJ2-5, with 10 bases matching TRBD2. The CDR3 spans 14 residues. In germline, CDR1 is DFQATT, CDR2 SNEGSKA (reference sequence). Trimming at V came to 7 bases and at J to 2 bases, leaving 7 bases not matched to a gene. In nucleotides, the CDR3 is TGCAGTGGGCTCAGGACTAGCGGACAAGAGACCCAGTACTTC. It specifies CSGLRTSGQETQYF.